This T cell receptor (beta chain) was recovered during a study of cytomegalovirus exposure and HLA in healthy donors. Primers included in the PCR were 60 Vbeta and 13 Jbeta primers. Some clones are missing from TCRdb's copy, which holds only in-frame ones; the method was immunoSEQ multiplex PCR. The sample gives about 200,000 clones, more than 65% of which show up once; roughly 1.9% is in the top ten. The CDR3 contains 15 residues. Germline loops: CDR1 LNHDA, CDR2 SQIVND (reference sequence). The V gene end was trimmed by 5 bases and the J gene end by 4 bases; junction bases not matched to a gene: 9.

Sequencing was carried out using PBMCs. The chain carries TRBV19 and TRBJ2-7, with 9 bases aligning to TRBD1. This clonotype originated in a woman under 40 in good health and CMV-seronegative. As DNA, the CDR3 is TGTGCCAGTAGTCCCGGGACAGGGCTTTTATACGAGCAGTACTTC. Protein sequence: CASSPGTGLLYEQYF. The whole variable domain, filled in from reference TRBV19 and TRBJ2-7, reads DGGITQSPKYLFRKEGQNVTLSCEQNLNHDAMYWYRQDPGQGLRLIYYSQIVNDFQKGDIAEGYSVSREKKESFPLTVTSAQKNPTAFYLCASSPGTGLLYEQYFGPGTRLTVT.